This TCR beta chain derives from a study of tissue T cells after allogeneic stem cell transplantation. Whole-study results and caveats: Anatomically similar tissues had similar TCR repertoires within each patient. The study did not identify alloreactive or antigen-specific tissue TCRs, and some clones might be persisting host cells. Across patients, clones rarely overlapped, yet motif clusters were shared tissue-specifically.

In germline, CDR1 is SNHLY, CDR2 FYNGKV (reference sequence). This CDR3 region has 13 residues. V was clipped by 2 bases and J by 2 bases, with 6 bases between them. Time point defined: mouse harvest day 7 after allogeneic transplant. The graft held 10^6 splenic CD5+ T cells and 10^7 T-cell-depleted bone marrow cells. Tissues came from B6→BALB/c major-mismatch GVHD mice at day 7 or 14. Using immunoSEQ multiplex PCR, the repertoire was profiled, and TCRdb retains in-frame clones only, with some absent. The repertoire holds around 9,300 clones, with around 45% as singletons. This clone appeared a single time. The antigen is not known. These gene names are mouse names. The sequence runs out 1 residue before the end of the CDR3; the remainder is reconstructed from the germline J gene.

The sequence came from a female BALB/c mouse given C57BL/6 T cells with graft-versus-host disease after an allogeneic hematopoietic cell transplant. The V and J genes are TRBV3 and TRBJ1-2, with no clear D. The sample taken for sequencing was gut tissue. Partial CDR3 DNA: TGTGCCAGCAGCTTACCGGGGAACTCCGACTACACC. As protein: CASSLPGNSDYT. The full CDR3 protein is CASSLPGNSDYTF.